These 30 T cell receptor beta chains came from one sample sequenced in a study of CD8 T cells in ankylosing spondylitis. Overall study findings and caveats: Typical of ankylosing spondylitis blood, it appeared, was a TCR beta motif of under 10 highly homologous variants.

No antigen has been identified for these receptors. TCRdb reprocessed the 5' RACE reads with MiXCR, giving one entry per CDR3 protein. The repertoire holds 400,000 to 450,000 distinct CDR3 sequences, 15% to 20% seen once, with approximately 1% in the top ten. The sample comprised blood, either unsorted or a sorted T cell fraction (not recorded which). The source is a male donor with ankylosing spondylitis.

This chain uses TRBV5-1 with TRBJ1-1; D is perhaps TRBD1 (5 bases). V was clipped by 4 bases and J by 8 bases, with 18 bases between them. CDR1 is SGHRS, CDR2 YFSETQ, per germline. This CDR3 has 14 amino acids. This chain's CDR3 is CASSQGVDTREAFF. The CDR3 bases are TGCGCCAGCAGCCAGGGCGTGGACACCAGGGAAGCTTTCTTT.

The chain links TRBV10-3 to TRBJ2-5; D gene unclear. Trimming took off 4 bases at V and 0 bases at J, with 3 bases between the two ends. Germline V CDR1 and CDR2: ENHRY, SYGVKD. This CDR3 has 12 amino acids. DNA of the CDR3: TGTGCCATCAGTGGCAACCAAGAGACCCAGTACTTC. This sequence encodes CAISGNQETQYF.

The genes are TRBV20-1 and TRBJ2-5, with a tentative D call TRBD2 (6 bases). Germline V gives CDR1 DFQATT, CDR2 SNEGSKA (reference sequence). The CDR3 loop spans 14 amino acids. Deletions cut 5 bases from V and 5 bases from J, with 18 bases between. This CDR3 is CSAFPRAGRETQYF. CDR3 sequence (DNA): TGCAGTGCTTTTCCACGGGCGGGACGGGAGACCCAGTACTTC.

The V gene is TRBV5-1, the J gene TRBJ2-7; D is unclear. V shed 0 bases and J shed 4 bases, with 11 bases lying between them. The CDR3 runs to 14 residues. Germline CDR1 is SGHRS and CDR2 is YFSETQ. The CDR3 spells CASSLVPGYYEQYF. The CDR3 DNA sequence: TGCGCCAGCAGCTTGGTTCCAGGCTATTACGAGCAGTACTTC.

A few counts support this clonotype. The chain links TRBV7-2 to TRBJ2-3, with D uncertain. V was cut by 5 bases and J by 6 bases, with 12 bases left in between. The germline V gene encodes CDR1 SGHTA and CDR2 FQGNSA. The CDR3 loop spans 13 amino acids. The CDR3 region has the DNA TGTGCCAGCAGCCCCCTCTCTAAGGATACGCAGTATTTT. As protein: CASSPLSKDTQYF.

In DNA, the CDR3 is TGTGCCAGCAGCCCACGGCCGACACCTGAACTTCGCTACACCTTC. Translation gives CASSPRPTPELRYTF. The genes are TRBV16 and TRBJ1-2; the D is unclear. The CDR3 has 15 amino acids. Germline CDR1 KGHSY, CDR2 FQNENV. The germline V and J ends were trimmed by 4 bases and 9 bases, with 21 bases remaining between them.

The gene calls are TRBV3-1 and TRBJ1-1; D may be TRBD1 (6 bases). The CDR3 runs to 15 residues. Between the trimmed V and J ends, which lost 4 bases and 3 bases, there was a span of 15 bases. Germline CDR1 reads LGHDT; CDR2 reads YNNKEL (reference sequence). The CDR3 sequence: CASSPWGAPDTEAFF. CDR3 DNA sequence: TGTGCCAGCAGCCCATGGGGGGCACCCGACACTGAAGCTTTCTTT. The whole variable domain, remainder taken from reference TRBV3-1 and TRBJ1-1, is DTAVSQTPKYLVTQMGNDKSIKCEQNLGHDTMYWYKQDSKKFLKIMFSYNNKELIINETVPNRFSPKSPDKAHLNLHINSLELGDSAVYFCASSPWGAPDTEAFFGQGTRLTVV.

The sample holds many counts of this clonotype. This chain links TRBV20-1 with TRBJ1-1; tentatively, D is TRBD1 (5 bases). The CDR3 consists of 14 residues. Per germline, CDR1 DFQATT and CDR2 SNEGSKA (reference sequence). Trimming took off 6 bases at V and 1 base at J, with 15 bases between the two ends. CDR3 bases: TGCAGTGCCAGGGCGTCCCGATGGAACACTGAAGCTTTCTTT. Encoded protein: CSARASRWNTEAFF.

The chain employs TRBV20-1 and TRBJ2-2, with TRBD1 as a possible D gene (6 bases). CDR1 and CDR2 (germline): DFQATT, SNEGSKA (reference sequence). The CDR3 is made up of 14 amino acids. V was trimmed by 6 bases and J by 5 bases, leaving 16 bases between them. The CDR3 is CSASQGGWTGELFF. Written as DNA, the CDR3 is TGCAGTGCGTCACAGGGCGGATGGACCGGGGAGCTGTTTTTT.

V is TRBV20-1 and J is TRBJ1-2; no reliable D call. The germline gives CDR1 DFQATT, CDR2 SNEGSKA (reference sequence). This CDR3 region has 13 residues. The V and J ends lost 0 bases and 5 bases respectively, with 10 bases between them. The CDR3 coding sequence is TGCAGTGCTAGAGACTCGGGCCCGTATGGCTACACCTTC. Translation gives CSARDSGPYGYTF.

This clonotype was seen more than once but under ten times. The chain carries TRBV28 and TRBJ2-1; D perhaps matches TRBD1 (6 bases). The CDR3 consists of 14 residues. Germline CDR1 and CDR2: MDHEN and SYDVKM. V lost 8 bases and J 7 bases, leaving 18 bases between the germline ends. The DNA of the CDR3 is TGTGCCAGCGCGTGGCAGGGGAATAAAAATGAGCAGTTCTTC. It encodes CASAWQGNKNEQFF.

The genes are TRBV12-3 or TRBV12-4 and TRBJ2-5, with TRBD1 as a possible D gene (5 bases). The CDR3 is 12 amino acids. V shed 5 bases and J shed 9 bases, with 13 bases lying between them. The CDR3 here is CASSITGAAQYF. The CDR3 coding sequence is TGTGCCAGCAGTATCACAGGTGCGGCCCAGTACTTC.

The chain links TRBV6-2 or TRBV6-3 to TRBJ1-1, with TRBD1 matching 9 bases. The germline V gene encodes CDR1 MNHEY and CDR2 SVGEGT. CDR3 length: 18 residues. Trimming cost V 2 bases and J 2 bases; bases outside gene matches: 12. In nucleotides, the CDR3 is TGTGCCAGCAGTTACCACTGGGGCCCGGGACAGGGAAACACTGAAGCTTTCTTT. It is translated as CASSYHWGPGQGNTEAFF.

This sequence joins TRBV12-3 or TRBV12-4 and TRBJ2-6, with D possibly TRBD2 on 5 matching bases. Trimming removed 7 bases at V and 0 bases at J, with 10 bases between. The length of the CDR3 is 15 residues. The CDR3 DNA sequence: TGTGCCAGCACTAGGGCGGGCTCTGGGGCCAACGTCCTGACTTTC. Protein product: CASTRAGSGANVLTF.

This clonotype was detected many times. V and J are TRBV12-3 or TRBV12-4 and TRBJ2-7; 11 bases fit TRBD2. The CDR3 loop spans 17 amino acids. V was pared by 6 bases and J by 3 bases, with 13 bases of the junction left unmatched. In DNA form, the CDR3 reads TGTGCCAGCAGAGGGACAAAAACGACTAGCGGGGTCTACGAGCAGTACTTC. Protein: CASRGTKTTSGVYEQYF.

At least ten counts were recorded for this clonotype. This rearrangement joins TRBV7-2 to TRBJ2-3; 7 bases align to TRBD1. Germline loops: CDR1 SGHTA, CDR2 FQGNSA. The J segment lost 5 bases and the V segment lost 3 bases, leaving 5 bases of the junction unmatched. The CDR3 is 14 residues long. CDR3 in DNA: TGTGCCAGCAGCTTCCAGGGGGTGGGAGATACGCAGTATTTT. It is translated as CASSFQGVGDTQYF.

The chain joins TRBV29-1 to TRBJ2-1; no clear D gene. Trimming took off 4 bases at V and 5 bases at J, with 15 bases between the two ends. Per germline, CDR1 SQVTM and CDR2 ANQGSEA. CDR3 size: 14 residues. CDR3 sequence (DNA): TGCAGCGTTGCGACCACTCTGCTGGACAATGAGCAGTTCTTC. Protein sequence: CSVATTLLDNEQFF.

The V call is TRBV6-1, the J call TRBJ1-1; 8 bases agree with TRBD1. The junction had 2 bases not matched to a gene; V was cut back by 10 bases and J by 4 bases. Germline V CDR1 and CDR2: MNHNS, SASEGT. The CDR3 covers 11 residues. CDR3 in DNA: TGTGCCACGGACAGGGCCACTGAAGCTTTCTTT. Protein sequence: CATDRATEAFF.

This rearrangement joins TRBV3-1 to TRBJ2-2, with TRBD2 identical over 11 bases. CDR3 length equals 16 residues. Germline CDR1 LGHDT, CDR2 YNNKEL (reference sequence). Trimming cost V 1 base and J 6 bases; bases outside gene matches: 4. CDR3 sequence (DNA): TGTGCCAGCAGCCAAGGGATAGCGGGAGGGCCCGGGGAGCTGTTTTTT. Residues: CASSQGIAGGPGELFF.

This clonotype was seen ten or more times. The genes are TRBV5-1 and TRBJ2-1; D is unresolved. CDR3 length: 13 residues. In germline, CDR1 is SGHRS, CDR2 YFSETQ. Trimming pared 4 bases from V and 8 bases from J, leaving 13 bases between. CDR3 nucleotide sequence: TGCGCCAGCAGCCTCCAGCAGAAACATGAGCAGTTCTTC. It codes for CASSLQQKHEQFF.

The chain joins TRBV20-1 to TRBJ2-3; 9 nucleotides line up with TRBD1. The junction had 5 bases not matched to a gene; V was cut back by 5 bases and J by 2 bases. The CDR3 has 14 amino acids. Germline V CDR1 and CDR2: DFQATT, SNEGSKA (reference sequence). In nucleotides, the CDR3 is TGCAGTGCTTCCGGACAGGGGACCACAGATACGCAGTATTTT. The encoded protein is CSASGQGTTDTQYF.

The table lists this clonotype with a few counts. The chain combines TRBV7-2 with TRBJ2-2, with 10 bases that match TRBD2. Per germline, CDR1 SGHTA and CDR2 FQGNSA. The CDR3 runs to 15 residues. V was clipped by 4 bases and J by 6 bases; unmatched bases: 5. CDR3 sequence (DNA): TGTGCCAGCAGCTATCTAGCGGGAGTGGCCGGGGAGCTGTTTTTT. Translating it yields CASSYLAGVAGELFF.

This clonotype occurred many times. The rearrangement joins TRBV7-8 to TRBJ1-5; D gene unclear. V was cut by 5 bases and J by 0 bases, with 11 bases left in between. The germline CDR1 and CDR2 sequences are SGHVS and FQNEAQ. The CDR3 contains 15 residues. The CDR3 here is CASSQTSYSNQPQHF. CDR3 coding DNA: TGTGCCAGCAGCCAAACATCTTATAGCAATCAGCCCCAGCATTTT.

This clonotype was picked up a small number of times. This chain joins TRBV20-1 and TRBJ2-7; D unclear. The CDR3 contains 11 residues. The germline CDR1 and CDR2 sequences are DFQATT and SNEGSKA (reference sequence). V lost 6 bases and J 6 bases, leaving 12 bases between the germline ends. The DNA of the CDR3 is TGCAGTGCACCCAGAGGTCGCGAGCAGTACTTC. This codes for CSAPRGREQYF.

This sequence joins TRBV20-1 and TRBJ2-7; D ambiguous. Germline V gives CDR1 DFQATT, CDR2 SNEGSKA (reference sequence). CDR3 length: 14 residues. The V gene lost 6 bases and the J gene lost 3 bases, with 18 bases spanning the gap. CDR3 in DNA: TGCAGTGCATCCTACCCAACTATTTACTACGAGCAGTACTTC. Its translation: CSASYPTIYYEQYF.

This clonotype came up once. The chain uses TRBV28 and TRBJ1-1, with D possibly being TRBD1 (6 bases). V was cut by 8 bases and J by 3 bases, with 13 bases left in between. The CDR3 is made up of 13 amino acids. CDR1 and CDR2 from the germline V gene are MDHEN and SYDVKM. Written as DNA, the CDR3 is TGTGCCAGCGGGGGGCAGGGGTACACTGAAGCTTTCTTT. Translated: CASGGQGYTEAFF.

The table lists this clonotype with many counts. The chain carries TRBV29-1 and TRBJ2-5; D is unresolved. V lost 4 bases and J lost 4, with 13 bases in between. The CDR3 is 13 residues long. Germline V gene sequence: CDR1 SQVTM, CDR2 ANQGSEA. The CDR3 bases are TGCAGCGTTGTTAGGAACCTCGGAGAGACCCAGTACTTC. It specifies CSVVRNLGETQYF.

This chain connects TRBV21-1 to TRBJ2-4; the DNA was not used to check the table's D call, TRBD1. TRBV21-1 is annotated as a pseudogene. The CDR3 extends over 17 amino acids. The CDR3 reads CASSKEVTGVAKNIQYF. DNA of the CDR3: TGTGCCAGCAGCAAAGAGGTGACAGGGGTTGCCAAAAACATTCAGTACTTC.

CDR3 in amino acids: CASSAGTADNEQFF. In nucleotides, the CDR3 is TGCGCCAGCAGCGCGGGGACAGCCGACAATGAGCAGTTCTTC. V usage is TRBV5-1 and J usage is TRBJ2-1, with D perhaps matching TRBD1 (7 bases). This CDR3 comprises 14 residues. The germline V gene encodes CDR1 SGHRS and CDR2 YFSETQ. Trimming cost V 4 bases and J 5 bases, with 13 bases left between them.

This clonotype was observed a handful of times. V gene TRBV20-1 combines with J gene TRBJ2-3; 7 bases fit TRBD2. V shed 0 bases and J 1 base; nucleotides not matched to a gene: 16. The germline CDR1 and CDR2 sequences are DFQATT and SNEGSKA (reference sequence). The CDR3 runs 19 residues. The chain's CDR3 is CSARDWTRGKVGGTDTQYF. CDR3 sequence (DNA): TGCAGTGCTAGAGATTGGACTAGGGGAAAGGTGGGCGGCACAGATACGCAGTATTTT.